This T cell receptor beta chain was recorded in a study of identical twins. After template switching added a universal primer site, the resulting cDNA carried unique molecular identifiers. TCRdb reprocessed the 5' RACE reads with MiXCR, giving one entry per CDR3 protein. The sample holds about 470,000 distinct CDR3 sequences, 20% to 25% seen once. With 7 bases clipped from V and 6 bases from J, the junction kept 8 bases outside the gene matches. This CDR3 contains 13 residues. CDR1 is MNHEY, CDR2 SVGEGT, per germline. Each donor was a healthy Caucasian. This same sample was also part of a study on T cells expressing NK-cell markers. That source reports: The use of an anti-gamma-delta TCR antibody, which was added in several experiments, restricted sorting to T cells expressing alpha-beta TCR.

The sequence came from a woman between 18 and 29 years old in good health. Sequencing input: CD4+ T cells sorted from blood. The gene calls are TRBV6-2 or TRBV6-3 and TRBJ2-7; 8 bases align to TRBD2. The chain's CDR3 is CASKSGSVGEQYF. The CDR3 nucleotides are TGTGCCAGCAAAAGCGGGAGTGTTGGCGAGCAGTACTTC.